Listed below are T cell receptor beta chains from one sample, sequenced in a study of blood T cell repertoires in COVID-19. The table came from immunoSEQ multiplex PCR; TCRdb's copy has only in-frame clones and leaves some out. The profile covers approximately 150,000 clones, with around 89% appearing a single time and less than 20% taken by the ten largest. Material: peripheral blood. The receptors come from a man aged 50 to 59 with active or convalescent COVID-19. CDR3s leave out the opening cysteine and the closing phenylalanine or tryptophan. The order of the fields is V gene, CDR3 protein.

v_gene: TRBV14
CDR3aa: ASSLQGFGGYT

v_gene: TRBV5-1
CDR3aa: ASRNGQFSGANVLT

v_gene: TRBV5-1
CDR3aa: ASSLGSSYNSPLH

v_gene: TRBV2
CDR3aa: ASVNEGTGANTGELF

v_gene: TRBV5-1
CDR3aa: ASSLGASGTGEQF

v_gene: TRBV18
CDR3aa: ASSLEQGGEQY

v_gene: TRBV11-2
CDR3aa: ASSLELGEGEKLF

v_gene: TRBV6-6
CDR3aa: ASSLAPTGGGTEAF

v_gene: TRBV5-5
CDR3aa: ASSRDSVIDSYNEQF

v_gene: TRBV29-1
CDR3aa: SVDWDREDYGYT

v_gene: TRBV7-2
CDR3aa: ASSLAYVPGRGKETQY

v_gene: TRBV3-1/TRBV3-2
CDR3aa: ASSQSGRTRTNTGELF

v_gene: TRBV2
CDR3aa: ASRQEWDEKLF

v_gene: TRBV5-1
CDR3aa: ASSTTGGVHTGELF

v_gene: TRBV28
CDR3aa: ASSWDSYQPQH

v_gene: TRBV4-2
CDR3aa: ASSQDTGDYYGYT

v_gene: TRBV13
CDR3aa: ASSFNRGRGDTQY

v_gene: TRBV29-1
CDR3aa: SVSMTAKKIGQY